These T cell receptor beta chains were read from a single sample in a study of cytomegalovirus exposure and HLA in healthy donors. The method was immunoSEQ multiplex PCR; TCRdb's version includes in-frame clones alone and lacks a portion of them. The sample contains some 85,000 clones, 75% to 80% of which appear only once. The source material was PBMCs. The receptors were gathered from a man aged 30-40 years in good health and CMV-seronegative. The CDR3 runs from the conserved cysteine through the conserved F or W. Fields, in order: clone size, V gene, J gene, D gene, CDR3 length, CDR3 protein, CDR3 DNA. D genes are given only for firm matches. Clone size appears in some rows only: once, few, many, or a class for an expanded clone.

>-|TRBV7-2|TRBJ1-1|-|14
CASSLRRGYTEAFF
TGTGCCAGCAGCTTACGCAGGGGTTACACTGAAGCTTTCTTT
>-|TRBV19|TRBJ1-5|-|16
CASSIYRKFSNQPQHF
TGTGCCAGTAGTATCTACAGGAAATTCAGCAATCAGCCCCAGCATTTT
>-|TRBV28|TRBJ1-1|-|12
CASSIPDTEAFF
TGTGCCAGCAGTATCCCGGACACTGAAGCTTTCTTT
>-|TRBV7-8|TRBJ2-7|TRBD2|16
CASSLDGTSGYYEQYF
TGTGCCAGCAGCTTGGACGGGACTAGCGGGTACTACGAGCAGTACTTC
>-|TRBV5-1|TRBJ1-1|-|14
CASSFGGASTEAFF
TGCGCCAGCAGCTTTGGGGGCGCGAGCACTGAAGCTTTCTTT
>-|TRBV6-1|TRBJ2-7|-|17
CASSEARGGSGFHEQYF
TGTGCCAGCAGTGAAGCCCGAGGCGGAAGCGGGTTCCACGAGCAGTACTTC
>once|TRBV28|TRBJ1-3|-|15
CASSRGGVAGNTIYF
TGTGCCAGCAGCCGAGGAGGGGTAGCTGGAAACACCATATATTTT
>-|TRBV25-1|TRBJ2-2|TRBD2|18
CASSEWNSGGANTGELFF
TGTGCCAGCAGTGAATGGAATAGCGGGGGCGCGAACACCGGGGAGCTGTTTTTT
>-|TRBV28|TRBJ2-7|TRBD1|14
CASRSHNRGYEQYF
TGTGCCAGCAGATCTCATAACAGGGGCTACGAGCAGTACTTC
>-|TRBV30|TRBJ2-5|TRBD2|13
CAWSLGGGETQYF
TGTGCCTGGAGTCTGGGGGGGGGAGAGACCCAGTACTTC
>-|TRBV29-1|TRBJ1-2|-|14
CSVEDTGGSRGYTF
TGCAGCGTTGAAGATACGGGAGGTTCTCGAGGCTACACCTTC
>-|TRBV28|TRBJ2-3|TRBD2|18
CASSLGLAGGPALGTQYF
TGTGCCAGCAGTTTAGGGCTAGCGGGAGGGCCGGCACTAGGTACGCAGTATTTT
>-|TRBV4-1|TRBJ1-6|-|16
CASSVPDSSYNSPLHF
TGCGCCAGCAGTGTTCCCGATAGCTCCTATAATTCACCCCTCCACTTT
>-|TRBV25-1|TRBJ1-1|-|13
CASSDRTGNKAFF
TGTGCCAGCAGTGACCGTACAGGGAATAAAGCTTTCTTT
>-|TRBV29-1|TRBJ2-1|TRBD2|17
CSVVGGGGRHSYNEQFF
TGCAGCGTTGTGGGGGGGGGCGGGAGGCATTCCTACAATGAGCAGTTCTTC
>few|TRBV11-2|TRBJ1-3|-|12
CASSSGRNTIYF
TGTGCCAGCAGCTCGGGGAGAAACACCATATATTTT
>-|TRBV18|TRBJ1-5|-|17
CASSPPQGASTGQPQHF
TGTGCCAGCTCACCCCCCCAAGGGGCCTCCACCGGTCAGCCCCAGCATTTT
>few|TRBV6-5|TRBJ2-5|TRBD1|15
CASSYSLGQGETQYF
TGTGCCAGCAGTTACTCGCTCGGACAGGGAGAGACCCAGTACTTC
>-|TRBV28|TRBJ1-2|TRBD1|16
CASNKAGGLGDYGYTF
TGTGCCAGCAACAAAGCAGGGGGCTTGGGTGACTATGGCTACACCTTC
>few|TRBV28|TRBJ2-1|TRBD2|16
CASSELAGTSYNEQFF
TGTGCCAGCAGTGAGCTAGCGGGAACATCCTACAATGAGCAGTTCTTC
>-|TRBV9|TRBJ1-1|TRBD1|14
CASSTTGANTEAFF
TGTGCCAGCAGCACGACAGGGGCTAACACTGAAGCTTTCTTT
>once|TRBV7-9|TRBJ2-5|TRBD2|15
CASSLGLAGDETQYF
TGTGCCAGCAGCTTAGGCCTAGCGGGTGATGAGACCCAGTACTTC
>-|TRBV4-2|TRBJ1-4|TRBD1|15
CASSQSTGGAEKLFF
TGTGCCAGCAGCCAATCGACAGGGGGTGCTGAAAAACTGTTTTTT
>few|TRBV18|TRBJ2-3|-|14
CASSPRDFTDTQYF
TGTGCCAGCTCACCGCGGGACTTCACAGATACGCAGTATTTT
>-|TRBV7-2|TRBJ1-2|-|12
CASSTESYGYTF
TGTGCCAGCAGCACGGAGTCCTATGGCTACACCTTC
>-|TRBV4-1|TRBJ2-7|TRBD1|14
CASSLGTGGDEQYF
TGCGCCAGCAGCCTGGGGACAGGGGGCGACGAGCAGTACTTC
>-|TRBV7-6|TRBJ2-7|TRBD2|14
CASSVSGRNHEQYF
TGTGCCAGCAGCGTTAGCGGGAGGAACCACGAGCAGTACTTC
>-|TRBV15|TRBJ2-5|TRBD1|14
CATTRQGNQETQYF
TGTGCCACCACACGACAGGGGAACCAAGAGACCCAGTACTTC
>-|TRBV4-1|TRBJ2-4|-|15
CASSLESGDVAIQYF
TGCGCCAGCAGCTTAGAGTCAGGGGACGTGGCCATTCAGTACTTC
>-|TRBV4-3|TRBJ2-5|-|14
CASSQGTFQETQYF
TGCGCCAGCAGCCAAGGAACTTTCCAAGAGACCCAGTACTTC
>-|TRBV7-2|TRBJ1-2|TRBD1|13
CASSSGQGGGYTF
TGTGCCAGCAGCTCAGGACAGGGCGGTGGCTACACCTTC
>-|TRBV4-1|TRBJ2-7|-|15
CASSQASGVSYEQYF
TGCGCCAGCAGCCAAGCCTCAGGGGTCTCCTACGAGCAGTACTTC